The entry below describes one TCR beta chain. Its antigen is unknown. Data came from immunoSEQ multiplex PCR; TCRdb stores just in-frame clones and leaves some out. The sample shows under 400,000 clones, about 93% of them seen only once. The sample comes from a study of brain T cells in children with intractable seizures. General study points: Clones missing pre-surgery may reflect undersampling of that blood sample.

Documented time point: blood from clinic visit 5 months post-surgery; TSC patient then seizure free. Sequencing was limited to surgery cases with top T cell transcript signatures in brain tissue. CDR1 and CDR2 (germline): SQVTM, ANQGSEA. CDR3 length: 14 amino acids. Trimming removed 6 bases from V and 2 bases from J, with 17 bases in between. This chain uses TRBV29-1 with TRBJ2-7, with D possibly matching TRBD1 (6 bases). The source material was peripheral blood, sampled roughly 5 months after surgery. The TCR comes from a boy younger than two with tuberous sclerosis and intractable seizures. CDR3 sequence (DNA): TGCAGCGTACCACAGGGTTTCCCTGCCTACGAGCAGTACTTC. Its protein is CSVPQGFPAYEQYF.